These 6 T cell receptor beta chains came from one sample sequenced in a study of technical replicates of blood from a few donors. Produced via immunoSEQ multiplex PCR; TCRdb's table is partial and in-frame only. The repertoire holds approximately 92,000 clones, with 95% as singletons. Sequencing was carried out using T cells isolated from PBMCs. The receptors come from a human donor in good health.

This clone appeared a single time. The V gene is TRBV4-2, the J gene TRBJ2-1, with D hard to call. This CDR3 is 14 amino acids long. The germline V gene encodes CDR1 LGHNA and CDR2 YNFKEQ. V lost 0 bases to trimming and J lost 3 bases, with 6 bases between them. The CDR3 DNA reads TGTGCCAGCAGCCAAGAAGGCGGCTACAATGAGCAGTTCTTC. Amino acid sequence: CASSQEGGYNEQFF.

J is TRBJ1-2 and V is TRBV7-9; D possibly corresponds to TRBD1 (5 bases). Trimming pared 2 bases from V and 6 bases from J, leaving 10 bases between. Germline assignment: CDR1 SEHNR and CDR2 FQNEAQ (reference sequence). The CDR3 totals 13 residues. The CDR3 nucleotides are TGTGCCAGCAGCTTAAGGGGTGACGATGGCTACACCTTC. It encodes CASSLRGDDGYTF. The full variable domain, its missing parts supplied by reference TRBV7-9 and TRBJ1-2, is DTGVSQNPRHKITKRGQNVTFRCDPISEHNRLYWYRQTLGQGPEFLTYFQNEAQLEKSRLLSDRFSAERPKGSFSTLEIQRTEQGDSAMYLCASSLRGDDGYTFGSGTRLTVV.

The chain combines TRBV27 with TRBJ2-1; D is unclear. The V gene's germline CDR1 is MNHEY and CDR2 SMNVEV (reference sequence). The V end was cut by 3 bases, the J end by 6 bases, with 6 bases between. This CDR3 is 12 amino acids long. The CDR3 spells CASSLTSNEQFF. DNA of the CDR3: TGTGCCAGCAGTTTGACATCCAATGAGCAGTTCTTC.

CDR3 DNA: TGTGCCAGCAGAGAGGGCACAGGGGGCTATGGCTACACCTTC. It yields the protein CASREGTGGYGYTF. V usage is TRBV6-1 and J usage is TRBJ1-2, with 8 nucleotides matching TRBD1. Losses at the gene ends were 6 bases for V and 4 bases for J; bases not matched to a gene: 7. This CDR3 contains 14 residues. The V gene's germline CDR1 is MNHNS and CDR2 SASEGT.

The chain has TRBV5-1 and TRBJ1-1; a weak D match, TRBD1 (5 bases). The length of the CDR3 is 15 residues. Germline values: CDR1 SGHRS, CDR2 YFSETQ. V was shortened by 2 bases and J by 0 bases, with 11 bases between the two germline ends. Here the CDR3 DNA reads TGCGCCAGCAGCTTACCAGGAGGGGTGAACACTGAAGCTTTCTTT. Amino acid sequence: CASSLPGGVNTEAFF.

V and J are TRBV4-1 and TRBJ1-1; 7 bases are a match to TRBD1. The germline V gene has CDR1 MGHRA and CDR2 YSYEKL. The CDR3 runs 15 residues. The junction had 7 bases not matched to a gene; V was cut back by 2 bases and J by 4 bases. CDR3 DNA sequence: TGCGCCAGCAGCCAAATTCAACAGGGGCTCACTGAAGCTTTCTTT. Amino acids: CASSQIQQGLTEAFF.